Listed below are T cell receptor beta chains from one sample, sequenced in a study of TIL therapy for anti-PD-1-resistant metastatic lung cancer. Using immunoSEQ multiplex PCR, the repertoire was profiled, and TCRdb retains in-frame clones only, with some absent. There are about 50,000 clones in the sample; over 65% occur only once, and approximately 5.6% lies in the top ten. The specimen was tumor tissue, collected at baseline. These receptors all come from a person aged 25 to 85 with non-small cell lung cancer. Each CDR3 is given with its conserved first and last residue.

v_gene,j_gene,CDR3aa
TRBV5-1,TRBJ1-2,CASSESGTIGYTF
TRBV27,TRBJ1-1,CASSLGPQGNTEAFF
TRBV5-4,TRBJ1-5,CASSLAGLGAEQPQHF
TRBV13,TRBJ2-1,CASGTRDYGGNEQFF
TRBV6-6,TRBJ2-1,CASSTGTGSYNEQFF
TRBV6-5,TRBJ2-3,CASGWRETWDTQYF
TRBV7-2,TRBJ2-7,CASTPGLAGFYEQYF
TRBV6-4,TRBJ2-2,CASRALGAQTGELFF
TRBV5-1,TRBJ2-7,CASSWGQAVLYEQYF
TRBV7-9,TRBJ2-2,CASSPDGFTGELFF
TRBV7-9,TRBJ1-4,CASSYSPSTGNEMFF
TRBV9,TRBJ2-1,CASSAAAGGRYNEQFF
TRBV28,TRBJ1-1,CASSSRMWAGSSNTEAFF